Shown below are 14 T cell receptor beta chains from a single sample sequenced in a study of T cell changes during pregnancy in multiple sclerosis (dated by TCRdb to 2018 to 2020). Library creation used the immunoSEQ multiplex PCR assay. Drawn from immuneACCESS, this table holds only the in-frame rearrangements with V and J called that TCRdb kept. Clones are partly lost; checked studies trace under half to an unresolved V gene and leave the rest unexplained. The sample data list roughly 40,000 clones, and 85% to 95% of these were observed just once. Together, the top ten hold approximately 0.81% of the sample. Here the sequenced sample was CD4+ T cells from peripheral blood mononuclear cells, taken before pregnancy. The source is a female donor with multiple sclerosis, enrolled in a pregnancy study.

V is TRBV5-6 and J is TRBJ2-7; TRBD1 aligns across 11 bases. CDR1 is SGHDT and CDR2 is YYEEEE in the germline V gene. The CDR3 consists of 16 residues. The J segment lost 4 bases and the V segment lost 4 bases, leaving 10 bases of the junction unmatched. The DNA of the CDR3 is TGTGCCAGCAGCCACAGGCGGGGACAGGGGGTATACGAGCAGTACTTC. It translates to CASSHRRGQGVYEQYF.

CDR3 loop: CASSPGGVNNEQFF. The CDR3 nucleotides are TGTGCCAGCAGCCCGGGGGGGGTTAACAATGAGCAGTTCTTC. This sequence joins TRBV5-4 and TRBJ2-1; 8 bases line up with TRBD2. V was pared by 4 bases and J by 5 bases, with 5 bases of the junction left unmatched. From germline, CDR1 is SGHNT and CDR2 YYREEE (reference sequence). The length of the CDR3 is 14 residues.

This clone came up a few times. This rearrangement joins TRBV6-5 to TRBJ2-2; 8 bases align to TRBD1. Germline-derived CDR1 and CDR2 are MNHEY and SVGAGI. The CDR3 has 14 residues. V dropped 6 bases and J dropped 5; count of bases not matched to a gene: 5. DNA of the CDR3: TGTGCCAGCAGGCGTACAGGGGGGACCGGGGAGCTGTTTTTT. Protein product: CASRRTGGTGELFF.

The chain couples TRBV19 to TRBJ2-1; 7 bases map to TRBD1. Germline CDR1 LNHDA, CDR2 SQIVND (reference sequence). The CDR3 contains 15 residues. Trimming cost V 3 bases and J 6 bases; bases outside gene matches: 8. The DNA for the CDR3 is TGTGCCAGTAGTATTACGGCAGGGGGTCCCAATGAGCAGTTCTTC. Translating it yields CASSITAGGPNEQFF.

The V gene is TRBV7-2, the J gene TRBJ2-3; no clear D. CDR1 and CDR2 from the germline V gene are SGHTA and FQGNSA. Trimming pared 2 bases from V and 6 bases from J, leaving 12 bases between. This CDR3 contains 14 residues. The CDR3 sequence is CASSLSIARDTQYF. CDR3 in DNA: TGTGCCAGCAGCTTATCCATAGCTAGGGATACGCAGTATTTT.

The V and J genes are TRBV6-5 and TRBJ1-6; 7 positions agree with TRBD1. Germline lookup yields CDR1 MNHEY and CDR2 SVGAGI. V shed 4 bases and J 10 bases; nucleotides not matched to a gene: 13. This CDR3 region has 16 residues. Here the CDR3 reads CASSFTPGQLRSPLHF. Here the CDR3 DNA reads TGTGCCAGCAGTTTTACACCGGGACAGCTTCGGTCACCCCTCCACTTT.

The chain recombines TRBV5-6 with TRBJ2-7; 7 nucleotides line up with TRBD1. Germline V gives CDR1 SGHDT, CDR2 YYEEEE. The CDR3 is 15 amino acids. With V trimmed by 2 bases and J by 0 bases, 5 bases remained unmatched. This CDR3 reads CASSFWDRPSYEQYF. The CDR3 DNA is TGTGCCAGCAGCTTCTGGGACAGACCCTCCTACGAGCAGTACTTC.

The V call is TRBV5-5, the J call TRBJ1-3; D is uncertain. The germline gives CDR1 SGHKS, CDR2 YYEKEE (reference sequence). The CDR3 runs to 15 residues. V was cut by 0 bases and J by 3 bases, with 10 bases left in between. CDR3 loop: CASSLDSGGGNTIYF. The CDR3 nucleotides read TGTGCCAGCAGCTTGGACTCAGGAGGTGGAAACACCATATATTTT.

This CDR3 is CASSLRDSDNEQFF. The CDR3 nucleotides are TGCGCCAGCAGCTTGCGGGACTCGGACAATGAGCAGTTCTTC. The chain has TRBV5-1 and TRBJ2-1; possibly TRBD2 for D (6 bases). The CDR3 spans 14 residues. Trimming shortened V by 1 base and J by 5 bases, and 10 bases separated the two germline ends. Germline assignment: CDR1 SGHRS and CDR2 YFSETQ.

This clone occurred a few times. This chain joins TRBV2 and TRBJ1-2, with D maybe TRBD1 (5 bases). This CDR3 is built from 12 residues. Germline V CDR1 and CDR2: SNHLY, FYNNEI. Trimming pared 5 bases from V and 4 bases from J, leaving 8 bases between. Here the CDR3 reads CASSLTVYGYTF. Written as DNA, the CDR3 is TGTGCCAGCAGTCTGACAGTCTATGGCTACACCTTC. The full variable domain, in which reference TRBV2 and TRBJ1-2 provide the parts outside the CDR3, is EPEVTQTPSHQVTQMGQEVILRCVPISNHLYFYWYRQILGQKVEFLVSFYNNEISEKSEIFDDQFSVERPDGSNFTLKIRSTKLEDSAMYFCASSLTVYGYTFGSGTRLTVV.

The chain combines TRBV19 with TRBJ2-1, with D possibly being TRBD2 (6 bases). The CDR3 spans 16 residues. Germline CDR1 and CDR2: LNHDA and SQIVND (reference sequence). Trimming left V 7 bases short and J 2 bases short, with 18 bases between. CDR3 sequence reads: CASTERVGLAYNEQFF. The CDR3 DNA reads TGTGCCAGTACCGAACGCGTGGGACTCGCCTACAATGAGCAGTTCTTC.

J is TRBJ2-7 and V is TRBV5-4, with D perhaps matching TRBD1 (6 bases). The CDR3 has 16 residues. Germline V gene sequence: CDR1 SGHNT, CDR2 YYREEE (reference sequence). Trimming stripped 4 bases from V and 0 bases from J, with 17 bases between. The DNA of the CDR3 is TGTGCCAGCAGCCCCCTGGGACATACGTCCTCCTACGAGCAGTACTTC. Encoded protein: CASSPLGHTSSYEQYF.

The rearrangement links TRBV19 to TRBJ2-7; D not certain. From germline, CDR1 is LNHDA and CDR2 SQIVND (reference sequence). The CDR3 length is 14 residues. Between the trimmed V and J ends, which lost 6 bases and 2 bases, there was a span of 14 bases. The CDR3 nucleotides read TGTGCCAGTAGCGGCGTTGCCGGAGCCTACGAGCAGTACTTC. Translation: CASSGVAGAYEQYF.

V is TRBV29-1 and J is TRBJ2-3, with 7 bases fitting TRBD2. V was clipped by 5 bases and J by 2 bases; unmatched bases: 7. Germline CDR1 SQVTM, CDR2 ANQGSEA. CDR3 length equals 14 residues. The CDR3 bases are TGCAGCGTTAGGGAGGGGCCGTCCACAGATACGCAGTATTTT. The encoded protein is CSVREGPSTDTQYF.